These 15 T cell receptor beta chains originate from one sample sequenced in a study of patients and donors after allogeneic stem cell transplantation (TCRdb year 2020). Library preparation used RT-PCR. The sequencing machine was a NextSeq 550. TCRdb itself trimmed the public reads at Q25 with fastp, ran MiXCR and retained productive beta chains. Rows matching on CDR3 protein sequence are summarized as one entry with the most common DNA and genes. The sample data list around 160,000 distinct CDR3 sequences, and approximately 30% of these were observed just once. Around 3% of the sample belongs to the ten largest clones. Sequenced: blood, either unsorted or a sorted T cell fraction (not recorded which). The origin of the receptors is a human donor who was either an allogeneic HSCT recipient or a stem cell or donor lymphocyte infusion donor (not recorded which). It is not recorded whose cells these are; they may come from a transplant donor.

This clonotype was seen a few times. The rearrangement links TRBV12-3 or TRBV12-4 to TRBJ2-3; TRBD1 aligns across 9 bases. The CDR3 sequence is 15 residues long. V lost 6 bases and J lost 2; bases outside the gene matches: 6. The CDR3 coding sequence is TGTGCCAGCAGGGGGGGGACAGGGTACACAGATACGCAGTATTTT. It translates to CASRGGTGYTDTQYF.

This clonotype has only a few counts. The J gene is TRBJ2-5, the V gene TRBV7-9; 14 bases fit TRBD2. The CDR3 has 17 amino acids. Unmatched junction bases numbered 5, after V lost 3 bases and J lost 2 bases. Germline V gene data show CDR1 as SEHNR and CDR2 as FQNEAQ (reference sequence). CDR3 loop: CASSLGLAGEAQETQYF. CDR3 DNA sequence: TGTGCCAGCAGCTTGGGACTAGCGGGAGAGGCACAAGAGACCCAGTACTTC.

This clonotype has just a few counts. This chain links TRBV6-5 with TRBJ1-5, with D possibly matching TRBD1 (5 bases). Trimming stripped 6 bases from V and 6 bases from J, with 18 bases between. This CDR3 spans 15 amino acids. Germline assignment: CDR1 MNHEY and CDR2 SVGAGI. CDR3 sequence (DNA): TGTGCCAGCAGCCCAAGCGGGAGGGGTTCTCAGCCCCAGCATTTT. As protein: CASSPSGRGSQPQHF.

The chain is built from TRBV10-3 and TRBJ2-1, with 9 bases aligning to TRBD2. In germline, CDR1 is ENHRY, CDR2 SYGVKD. Trimming took 2 bases from V and 7 from J; bases not matched to a gene: 9. CDR3 size: 16 residues. This CDR3 is CAISEGVAGELNEQFF. The CDR3 DNA follows: TGTGCCATCAGTGAGGGAGTAGCGGGAGAGTTGAATGAGCAGTTCTTC.

In its sample, this clonotype was seen many times. The V and J genes are TRBV6-2 or TRBV6-3 and TRBJ2-2, with D unclear. CDR1 is MNHEY, CDR2 SVGEGT, per germline. The CDR3 length is 15 residues. Trimming took off 2 bases at V and 4 bases at J, with 11 bases between the two ends. The CDR3 spells CASSYLEGSTGELFF. The DNA for the CDR3 is TGTGCCAGCAGTTACCTCGAAGGCTCCACCGGGGAGCTGTTTTTT.

This clonotype was found a few times. The chain combines TRBV20-1 with TRBJ2-7; D is possibly TRBD1 or TRBD2 (5 bases each). CDR1 and CDR2 (germline): DFQATT, SNEGSKA (reference sequence). V was trimmed by 3 bases and J by 3 bases, leaving 9 bases between them. CDR3 length equals 12 residues. The CDR3 loop reads CSARRDDYEQYF. The CDR3 DNA reads as TGCAGTGCTAGGAGGGACGACTACGAGCAGTACTTC.

The V and J genes are TRBV28 and TRBJ2-1; D uncertain. Trimming cost V 8 bases and J 0 bases, with 14 bases left between them. CDR3 length: 15 residues. CDR1 and CDR2 (germline): MDHEN, SYDVKM. CDR3 sequence (DNA): TGTGCCAGCCCCACGGGCCACAGCTCCTACAATGAGCAGTTCTTC. This sequence encodes CASPTGHSSYNEQFF.

This clonotype was found a few times. The chain employs TRBV7-9 and TRBJ1-1, with 7 nucleotides matching TRBD1. Losses at the gene ends were 5 bases for V and 3 bases for J; bases not matched to a gene: 15. CDR1 is SEHNR, CDR2 FQNEAQ, per germline (reference sequence). This CDR3 has 17 amino acids. For the CDR3, the DNA is TGTGCCAGCAGCCTAAGAAGGGACAGACATGATGACACTGAAGCTTTCTTT. The encoded protein is CASSLRRDRHDDTEAFF. Full variable domain (outside the CDR3, taken from reference TRBV7-9 and TRBJ1-1): DTGVSQNPRHKITKRGQNVTFRCDPISEHNRLYWYRQTLGQGPEFLTYFQNEAQLEKSRLLSDRFSAERPKGSFSTLEIQRTEQGDSAMYLCASSLRRDRHDDTEAFFGQGTRLTVV.

This chain uses TRBV12-5 with TRBJ2-1, with a possible D match to TRBD1 (5 bases). The germline V gene encodes CDR1 LGHNT and CDR2 FRNRAP. Trimming cost V 6 bases and J 0 bases, with 9 bases left between them. CDR3 length: 14 amino acids. The CDR3 nucleotides read TGTGCTAGTGGCCAGGGCAGCTCCTACAATGAGCAGTTCTTC. Translation gives CASGQGSSYNEQFF.

The chain recombines TRBV18 with TRBJ1-1; maybe TRBD1 (6 bases). Germline values: CDR1 KGHSH, CDR2 LQKENI. V lost 5 bases and J 7 bases, leaving 11 bases between the germline ends. The CDR3 is 12 amino acids. The CDR3 is CASSSQGNEAFF. CDR3 bases: TGTGCCAGCTCATCGCAGGGGAATGAAGCTTTCTTT.

The chain is built from TRBV7-2 and TRBJ2-2, with 7 positions matching TRBD2. V was clipped by 2 bases and J by 3 bases; unmatched bases: 12. The germline gives CDR1 SGHTA, CDR2 FQGNSA. There are 18 residues in the CDR3. This CDR3 is CASSLRPSGELYTGELFF. CDR3 in DNA: TGTGCCAGCAGCTTACGGCCTAGCGGAGAACTTTACACCGGGGAGCTGTTTTTT.

The V gene is TRBV4-2, the J gene TRBJ1-5; 10 nucleotides line up with TRBD1. This CDR3 has 16 amino acids. V gave up 4 bases and J gave up 7 bases; unmatched junction bases: 10. CDR1 is LGHNA, CDR2 YNFKEQ, per germline. The CDR3 loop is CASSPRTGGLGQPQHF. The CDR3 DNA is TGTGCCAGCAGCCCCCGGACAGGGGGGCTGGGACAGCCCCAGCATTTT.

The chain joins TRBV14 to TRBJ2-2; D is ambiguous. Trimming pared 1 base from V and 1 base from J, leaving 4 bases between. Germline lookup yields CDR1 SGHDN and CDR2 FVKESK. The CDR3 covers 14 residues. The chain's CDR3 is CASSQVRNTGELFF. DNA for the CDR3: TGTGCCAGCAGCCAAGTTAGGAACACCGGGGAGCTGTTTTTT.

The chain recombines TRBV28 with TRBJ2-7; a weak D match, TRBD2 (6 bases). This CDR3 is built from 15 residues. The germline V gene has CDR1 MDHEN and CDR2 SYDVKM. V shed 7 bases and J shed 0 bases, with 16 bases lying between them. The CDR3 region has the DNA TGTGCCAGCACCCCGGCGGAGGGCTTCTCCTACGAGCAGTACTTC. Its protein product is CASTPAEGFSYEQYF.

The gene calls are TRBV15 and TRBJ2-5, with TRBD1 identical over 7 bases. The CDR3 runs 16 residues. The junction had 11 bases not matched to a gene; V was cut back by 2 bases and J by 5 bases. Per the germline V gene, CDR1 is LNHNV and CDR2 is YYDKDF (reference sequence). The CDR3 reads CATSRLLVTGDETQYF. The CDR3 DNA sequence: TGTGCCACCAGCAGACTCCTCGTTACAGGGGATGAGACCCAGTACTTC.